This entry lists 23 T cell receptor beta chains sequenced from one sample in a study of blood T cell repertoires in COVID-19. Method: immunoSEQ multiplex PCR; TCRdb's copy keeps in-frame clones and lacks some. The sample lists tens of thousands of clones, around 77% seen once, with 9.5% to 10% in the top ten. The sample taken for sequencing was peripheral blood. These receptors were obtained from a human donor in a cohort sampled during active COVID-19.

The chain couples TRBV11-2 to TRBJ2-7; 7 nucleotides align to TRBD1. The CDR3 contains 14 residues. The ends lost 5 bases at V and 3 bases at J; junction bases unmatched: 7. CDR1 is SGHAT, CDR2 FQNNGV, per germline. The CDR3 sequence: CASSPGQFYYEQYF. The DNA of the CDR3 is TGTGCCAGCAGCCCGGGACAGTTTTACTACGAGCAGTACTTC.

This clone has just a few counts. The chain combines TRBV5-1 with TRBJ2-7, with TRBD1 identical over 10 bases. The CDR3 totals 15 residues. Germline loops: CDR1 SGHRS, CDR2 YFSETQ. The ends lost 0 bases at V and 5 bases at J; junction bases unmatched: 5. CDR3 residues: CASSLGSGTGDEQYF. The CDR3, as DNA: TGCGCCAGCAGCTTGGGCAGCGGGACAGGGGACGAGCAGTACTTC.

This clone occurred a few times. This chain joins TRBV7-2 and TRBJ1-5; a weak D match, TRBD1 (6 bases). The V gene lost 1 base and the J gene lost 3 bases, with 10 bases spanning the gap. This CDR3 contains 15 residues. CDR1 and CDR2 from the germline V gene are SGHTA and FQGNSA. The CDR3, as DNA: TGTGCCAGCAGCTTAGGGCAGGGGTTCAATCAGCCCCAGCATTTT. As protein: CASSLGQGFNQPQHF.

The chain combines TRBV5-4 with TRBJ2-5, with TRBD2 matching over 9 bases. CDR1 is SGHNT, CDR2 YYREEE, per germline (reference sequence). The V and J ends lost 0 bases and 4 bases, in that order; junction bases with no gene match: 7. The CDR3 length is 16 residues. Here the CDR3 DNA reads TGTGCCAGCAGCTTGGTGGGCGGGGGGGCGAGAGAGACCCAGTACTTC. Amino acid sequence: CASSLVGGGARETQYF.

The chain uses TRBV7-2 and TRBJ1-5, with 10 nucleotides matching TRBD1. V trimming: 1 base; J trimming: 5 bases; junction bases outside the gene matches: 8. In germline, CDR1 is SGHTA, CDR2 FQGNSA. This CDR3 has 17 amino acids. CDR3 protein: CASSLGISGTGDQPQHF. Here the CDR3 DNA reads TGTGCCAGCAGCTTAGGTATCAGCGGGACAGGGGATCAGCCCCAGCATTTT.

The J gene is TRBJ1-3, the V gene TRBV19; 7 bases match TRBD1. This CDR3 has 16 residues. Unmatched junction bases numbered 3, after V lost 1 base and J lost 0 bases. The V gene's germline CDR1 is LNHDA and CDR2 SQIVND (reference sequence). The DNA of the CDR3 is TGTGCCAGTAGTATAGTCGGGACAGCCTCTGGAAACACCATATATTTT. This translates into CASSIVGTASGNTIYF.

A few counts support this clone. The chain recombines TRBV20-1 with TRBJ1-5; no reliable D call. The length of the CDR3 is 13 residues. Trimming removed 3 bases at V and 3 bases at J, with 9 bases between. Germline assignment: CDR1 DFQATT and CDR2 SNEGSKA (reference sequence). In DNA form, the CDR3 reads TGCAGTGCTAGTCGGGTACTCAATCAGCCCCAGCATTTT. Its translation: CSASRVLNQPQHF.

The V gene is TRBV9, the J gene TRBJ1-1; possible D gene TRBD1, 6 bases. The CDR3 has 13 amino acids. Per the germline V gene, CDR1 is SGDLS and CDR2 is YYNGEE. Trimming removed 4 bases at V and 9 bases at J, with 16 bases between. The CDR3 bases are TGTGCCAGCAGCTCCTTAACGACAGGTAAAGCTTTCTTT. Translation: CASSSLTTGKAFF.

The chain uses TRBV7-9 and TRBJ1-2; D is unclear. Trimming stripped 1 base from V and 4 bases from J, with 13 bases between. The length of the CDR3 is 15 residues. Looked up from germline, CDR1 is SEHNR and CDR2 is FQNEAQ (reference sequence). The CDR3 is CASSLEAGLAYGYTF. Written as DNA, the CDR3 is TGTGCCAGCAGCTTAGAGGCAGGCCTCGCCTATGGCTACACCTTC.

The V gene is TRBV7-9, the J gene TRBJ1-2, with a tentative D call TRBD1 (6 bases). The CDR3 is 15 amino acids. Trimming stripped 2 bases from V and 8 bases from J, with 18 bases between. CDR1 and CDR2 from the germline V gene are SEHNR and FQNEAQ (reference sequence). CDR3 bases: TGTGCCAGCAGCTTATTCACGGGCGGGGGCGAAGGCTACACCTTC. It yields the protein CASSLFTGGGEGYTF.

This clone was counted only a few times. Here the CDR3 DNA reads TGCGCCAGCAGCCAAGTAGTGAGGAGTGCGAGCGGGGGCCCAGGGGATGAGCAGTTCTTC. This codes for CASSQVVRSASGGPGDEQFF. The chain employs TRBV4-1 and TRBJ2-1; 8 nucleotides agree with TRBD2. The CDR3 length is 20 residues. CDR1 MGHRA and CDR2 YSYEKL come from the germline V gene. The J segment lost 8 bases and the V segment lost 1 base, leaving 22 bases of the junction unmatched.

The chain recombines TRBV5-4 with TRBJ2-5, with a tentative D call TRBD2 (7 bases). This CDR3 spans 15 amino acids. Trimming stripped 4 bases from V and 3 bases from J, with 16 bases between. CDR1 is SGHNT and CDR2 is YYREEE in the germline V gene (reference sequence). The CDR3 DNA reads TGTGCCAGCAGCCAAAATAGGGGGGGGGAAGAGACCCAGTACTTC. Protein: CASSQNRGGEETQYF.

V gene TRBV7-2 combines with J gene TRBJ2-7; TRBD1 matches at 9 bases. There are 14 residues in the CDR3. CDR1 SGHTA and CDR2 FQGNSA come from the germline V gene. Trimming removed 5 bases from V and 6 bases from J; junction bases left unmatched: 8. The CDR3 protein is CASSLGTGSREQYF. The CDR3 DNA follows: TGTGCCAGCAGCCTCGGGACAGGGTCACGCGAGCAGTACTTC.

The chain joins TRBV6-1 to TRBJ1-2; D possibly corresponds to TRBD1 (5 bases). The CDR3 is made up of 17 amino acids. The V end was cut by 2 bases, the J end by 5 bases, with 21 bases between. Germline values: CDR1 MNHNS, CDR2 SASEGT. CDR3 sequence reads: CASSEPTAQGRLYGYTF. The CDR3 bases are TGTGCCAGCAGTGAACCTACTGCCCAGGGCCGCCTTTATGGCTACACCTTC.

This rearrangement joins TRBV7-9 to TRBJ2-1; D not certain. The CDR3 runs 14 residues. Trimming took off 2 bases at V and 5 bases at J, with 10 bases between the two ends. The germline CDR1 and CDR2 sequences are SEHNR and FQNEAQ (reference sequence). This CDR3 reads CASSLHHGDNEQFF. For the CDR3, the DNA is TGTGCCAGCAGCTTACATCACGGTGACAATGAGCAGTTCTTC.

This chain connects TRBV9 to TRBJ2-7; D possibly corresponds to TRBD1 (5 bases). Germline CDR1 is SGDLS and CDR2 is YYNGEE. CDR3 length: 14 amino acids. The germline V and J ends were trimmed by 4 bases and 5 bases, with 16 bases remaining between them. CDR3 in amino acids: CASSPGHGLDEQYF. The CDR3 coding sequence is TGTGCCAGCAGCCCAGGGCACGGGCTAGACGAGCAGTACTTC.

This chain connects TRBV3-1 (or the pseudogene TRBV3-2) to TRBJ2-7; 8 bases fit TRBD2. Trimming at V came to 5 bases and at J to 2 bases, leaving 8 bases not matched to a gene. CDR3 size: 15 residues. CDR1 LGHDT and CDR2 YNNKEL come from the germline V gene (reference sequence). The CDR3 bases are TGTGCCAGCAGCGGAAGGACTAGCTTAACCTACGAGCAGTACTTC. Amino acids: CASSGRTSLTYEQYF.

The rearrangement uses TRBV12-3 or TRBV12-4 and TRBJ1-2; possibly TRBD1 for D (5 bases). The CDR3 spans 12 residues. Trimming took 3 bases from V and 8 from J, leaving 10 bases between them. The CDR3 is CASSFRGSGYTF. The CDR3 bases are TGTGCCAGCAGTTTTAGGGGATCCGGCTACACCTTC.

In this sample, this clone turned up once. J is TRBJ1-5 and V is TRBV11-2; D not certain. The CDR3 spans 14 residues. The germline CDR1 and CDR2 sequences are SGHAT and FQNNGV. Trimming cost V 5 bases and J 11 bases, with 19 bases left between them. In DNA form, the CDR3 reads TGTGCCAGCAGCGTCATCCGGGGTACTCGGTCCCAGCATTTT. Translating gives CASSVIRGTRSQHF.

This chain links TRBV5-1 with TRBJ2-1, with 8 bases identical to TRBD2. The J segment lost 9 bases and the V segment lost 3 bases, leaving 14 bases of the junction unmatched. Germline V gene data show CDR1 as SGHRS and CDR2 as YFSETQ. CDR3 size: 16 residues. The CDR3 here is CASSYGHGGAGGEQFF. In nucleotides, the CDR3 is TGCGCCAGCAGCTATGGACACGGGGGGGCCGGGGGTGAGCAGTTCTTC.

The J gene is TRBJ2-5, the V gene TRBV6-5, with TRBD2 identical over 7 bases. After removal of 6 bases from V and 5 bases from J, the junction contained 3 bases not matched to a gene. Germline V lookup: CDR1 MNHEY, CDR2 SVGAGI. The CDR3 length is 12 residues. The CDR3 spells CASSLAEETQYF. The CDR3 nucleotides are TGTGCCAGCAGCCTAGCGGAGGAGACCCAGTACTTC.

This clone was seen a single time. The rearrangement links TRBV20-1 to TRBJ2-7, with 8 bases lining up with TRBD1. The V gene end was trimmed by 4 bases and the J gene end by 11 bases; junction bases not matched to a gene: 4. The CDR3 covers 10 residues. Per the germline V gene, CDR1 is DFQATT and CDR2 is SNEGSKA (reference sequence). DNA for the CDR3: TGCAGTGCTAAGCCGGGACAGGAGTACTTC. Its translation is CSAKPGQEYF.

This clone was seen once. This sequence joins TRBV12-5 and TRBJ2-7; no reliable D call. Between the trimmed V and J ends, which lost 2 bases and 3 bases, there was a span of 5 bases. The CDR3 has 12 residues. Germline CDR1 reads LGHNT; CDR2 reads FRNRAP. CDR3 amino acids: CASGLLSYEQYF. The CDR3 nucleotides are TGTGCTAGTGGTTTGTTGAGCTACGAGCAGTACTTC. The full variable domain, in which reference TRBV12-5 and TRBJ2-7 provide the parts outside the CDR3, is DARVTQTPRHKVTEMGQEVTMRCQPILGHNTVFWYRQTMMQGLELLAYFRNRAPLDDSGMPKDRFSAEMPDATLATLKIQPSEPRDSAVYFCASGLLSYEQYFGPGTRLTVT.